This T cell receptor beta chain was recorded in a study of cytomegalovirus exposure and HLA in healthy donors. The study ran its PCR with 60 Vbeta and 13 Jbeta primers. Sequencing used immunoSEQ multiplex PCR; TCRdb keeps in-frame clones, though not all of them. The sample yields around 99,000 clones, around 85% seen once. Concerning this clone: Its target is unknown.

Regarding the study as a whole: The sole available immune exposure information was CMV serostatus. Most TCR sequences were uncommon, yet certain public TCRs appeared in many donors.

Germline trimming cut 3 bases from V and 4 bases from J; bases unmatched to any gene: 10. CDR1 and CDR2 from the germline V gene are SGDLS and YYNGEE. CDR3 length equals 16 residues. The receptor comes from a man younger than 45 in good health and CMV-seronegative. Sequencing used PBMCs. The rearrangement uses TRBV9 and TRBJ2-1; 7 bases fit TRBD2. The CDR3, as DNA: TGTGCCAGCAGCGAGGGTGGCGGGGGTCTTTACAATGAGCAGTTCTTC. Protein: CASSEGGGGLYNEQFF. The entire variable domain, with the rest obtained from reference TRBV9 and TRBJ2-1, is as follows: DSGVTQTPKHLITATGQRVTLRCSPRSGDLSVYWYQQSLDQGLQFLIQYYNGEERAKGNILERFSAQQFPDLHSELNLSSLELGDSALYFCASSEGGGGLYNEQFFGPGTRLTVL.